What follows are 30 T cell receptor beta chains derived from one specimen sequenced in a study of OX40 agonist ivuxolimab in advanced cancers. The library was produced with the immunoSEQ multiplex PCR assay. In its TCRdb copy, this immuneACCESS table keeps in-frame sequences only and misses some clones. Where compared with another copy, unresolved V genes explain less than half of these, and the others have no known cause. The sample has 120,000 or so clones on record, about 92% of them singletons. The biggest ten clones account for 0.27% of the sample. The sample in question was CD4+ or CD8+ T cells sorted from blood, obtained in a trial of the OX40 agonist ivuxolimab. These receptors were collected from an adult with an advanced solid tumor such as melanoma, head and neck, liver or kidney cancer.

The V and J genes are TRBV19 and TRBJ1-5, with a weak D call TRBD1 (5 bases). The CDR3 runs 17 residues. The V end lost 7 bases, the J end lost 4 bases, and 23 bases lay between the germline ends. CDR1 LNHDA and CDR2 SQIVND come from the germline V gene (reference sequence). The CDR3 DNA reads as TGTGCCAGTAAAGAAGTGTTTTGGGGGACGGGTAATCAGCCCCAGCATTTT. Protein sequence: CASKEVFWGTGNQPQHF.

On this clone: The identical CDR3 is also encoded by other nucleotide sequences in the sample. The gene calls are TRBV11-2 and TRBJ1-2; unclear D gene. Germline assignment: CDR1 SGHAT and CDR2 FQNNGV. CDR3 length: 18 residues. The V end lost 2 bases, the J end lost 4 bases, and 23 bases lay between the germline ends. CDR3 in amino acids: CASSLTPGGTITAYGYTF. CDR3 DNA: TGTGCCAGCAGCTTAACTCCAGGCGGCACCATTACTGCCTATGGCTACACCTTC.

This clone came up a few times. CDR3 loop: CASSPLSRQGRSGANVLTF. CDR3 nucleotide sequence: TGTGCCAGCAGCCCCTTATCGAGACAGGGGAGGTCTGGGGCCAACGTCCTGACTTTC. V gene TRBV11-2 combines with J gene TRBJ2-6, with 8 bases fitting TRBD1. The CDR3 contains 19 residues. CDR1 SGHAT and CDR2 FQNNGV come from the germline V gene. J was trimmed by 1 base and V by 5 bases; bases with no gene match: 13.

This clone was observed a few times. The J gene is TRBJ2-2, the V gene TRBV7-3; 12 bases map to TRBD2. This CDR3 is 18 amino acids long. The germline gives CDR1 SGHTA, CDR2 FQGTGA. The V segment lost 2 bases and the J segment 4 bases; nucleotides outside the gene matches: 8. The CDR3 bases are TGTGCCAGCAGCTTACTAGCGGGAGGGACGCGAGGCACCGGGGAGCTGTTTTTT. Translating it yields CASSLLAGGTRGTGELFF.

CDR3 coding DNA: TGTGCCAGCGGAAAGGGCAGCTCTGGAAACACCATATATTTT. Protein sequence: CASGKGSSGNTIYF. The chain is built from TRBV18 and TRBJ1-3; D gene uncertain. Trimming removed 8 bases from V and 0 bases from J, with 11 bases in between. CDR3 length equals 14 residues. CDR1 and CDR2 from the germline V gene are KGHSH and LQKENI. Supplemented by reference TRBV18 and TRBJ1-3, the full variable domain reads NAGVMQNPRHLVRRRGQEARLRCSPMKGHSHVYWYRQLPEEGLKFMVYLQKENIIDESGMPKERFSAEFPKEGPSILRIQQVVRGDSAAYFCASGKGSSGNTIYFGEGSWLTVV.

The chain combines TRBV7-2 with TRBJ2-3; perhaps TRBD2 as D (5 bases). Germline V gene lookup returns CDR1 SGHTA and CDR2 FQGNSA. CDR3 length: 13 amino acids. V was clipped by 10 bases and J by 6 bases, with 17 bases between them. CDR3 in DNA: TGTGCCACCACTGGGCCCCGAGGGGATACGCAGTATTTT. The encoded protein is CATTGPRGDTQYF.

The rearrangement joins TRBV28 to TRBJ2-7; TRBD2 might be the D (5 bases). Trimming removed 5 bases from V and 1 base from J, with 12 bases in between. The germline V gene has CDR1 MDHEN and CDR2 SYDVKM. The CDR3 contains 14 residues. The CDR3 reads CASSRAAPSYEQYF. In DNA form, the CDR3 reads TGTGCCAGCAGTAGAGCGGCCCCGTCCTACGAGCAGTACTTC.

The CDR3 reads CASTRTGVDYGYTF. CDR3 nucleotides: TGTGCCAGCACTCGGACAGGGGTGGACTATGGCTACACCTTC. The chain links TRBV13 to TRBJ1-2; 9 positions match TRBD1. CDR1 and CDR2 from the germline V gene are PRHDT and FYEKMQ (reference sequence). After removal of 7 bases from V and 3 bases from J, the junction contained 6 bases not matched to a gene. This CDR3 contains 14 residues.

This clone was picked up one time. CDR3 in amino acids: CASIPPPGGINQPQHF. For the CDR3, the DNA is TGTGCCAGCATCCCTCCTCCGGGGGGGATCAATCAGCCCCAGCATTTT. The genes are TRBV28 and TRBJ1-5; D is perhaps TRBD1 (5 bases). The V and J ends lost 7 bases and 3 bases respectively, with 19 bases between them. Germline assignment: CDR1 MDHEN and CDR2 SYDVKM. CDR3 size: 16 residues.

This clone has more than one count but fewer than ten. The V and J genes are TRBV15 and TRBJ2-1; 12 positions match TRBD1. V lost 6 bases, J lost 7 bases, and 7 bases stayed unmatched. CDR3 length equals 15 residues. In germline, CDR1 is LNHNV, CDR2 YYDKDF (reference sequence). The CDR3 is CATRAPGQGANEQFF. CDR3 nucleotides: TGTGCCACCAGGGCTCCGGGACAGGGGGCGAATGAGCAGTTCTTC. The entire variable domain, with the rest obtained from reference TRBV15 and TRBJ2-1, is as follows: DAMVIQNPRYQVTQFGKPVTLSCSQTLNHNVMYWYQQKSSQAPKLLFHYYDKDFNNEADTPDNFQSRRPNTSFCFLDIRSPGLGDTAMYLCATRAPGQGANEQFFGPGTRLTVL.

The chain links TRBV7-3 to TRBJ2-5, with D uncertain. Germline CDR1 and CDR2: SGHTA and FQGTGA. V dropped 5 bases and J dropped 2 bases, with 6 bases sitting between them. The CDR3 is made up of 12 amino acids. This CDR3 reads CASSVDQETQYF. The DNA of the CDR3 is TGTGCCAGCAGCGTGGATCAAGAGACCCAGTACTTC.

The V gene is TRBV7-2, the J gene TRBJ2-1; D gene ambiguous. The CDR3 is 13 residues long. Between the trimmed V and J ends, which lost 8 bases and 10 bases, there was a span of 18 bases. Germline-derived CDR1 and CDR2 are SGHTA and FQGNSA. CDR3 amino acids: CASQFPSVGEQFF. The CDR3 DNA reads as TGTGCCAGCCAATTCCCTTCCGTCGGGGAGCAGTTCTTC.

This clone appeared a few times. This chain uses TRBV27 with TRBJ2-5; a weak D match, TRBD1 (6 bases). Deletions cut 2 bases from V and 5 bases from J, with 12 bases between. The CDR3 totals 14 residues. The germline V gene has CDR1 MNHEY and CDR2 SMNVEV (reference sequence). The CDR3: CASSLLGGGETQYF. CDR3 coding DNA: TGTGCCAGCAGTTTACTTGGGGGCGGGGAGACCCAGTACTTC.

The chain employs TRBV5-4 and TRBJ1-2; D remains ambiguous. This CDR3 is 17 amino acids long. V gave up 0 bases and J gave up 3 bases, with 18 bases separating them. Germline V gene data show CDR1 as SGHNT and CDR2 as YYREEE (reference sequence). CDR3 nucleotides: TGTGCCAGCAGCTTGGTCGCAGGCGCCGGGTTCGACTATGGCTACACCTTC. Its protein is CASSLVAGAGFDYGYTF. Based on the CDR3 plus reference TRBV5-4 and TRBJ1-2, the full variable domain is ETGVTQSPTHLIKTRGQQVTLRCSSQSGHNTVSWYQQALGQGPQFIFQYYREEENGRGNFPPRFSGLQFPNYSSELNVNALELDDSALYLCASSLVAGAGFDYGYTFGSGTRLTVV.

J is TRBJ1-1 and V is TRBV5-1; D uncertain. The V gene lost 5 bases and the J gene lost 0 bases, with 20 bases spanning the gap. Germline V gives CDR1 SGHRS, CDR2 YFSETQ. The CDR3 has 17 residues. The CDR3 DNA reads as TGCGCCAGCAGAACACGAAGTTGGCAGAACATGAACACTGAAGCTTTCTTT. It yields the protein CASRTRSWQNMNTEAFF. Full variable domain (rest looked up from reference TRBV5-1 and TRBJ1-1): KAGVTQTPRYLIKTRGQQVTLSCSPISGHRSVSWYQQTPGQGLQFLFEYFSETQRNKGNFPGRFSGRQFSNSRSEMNVSTLELGDSALYLCASRTRSWQNMNTEAFFGQGTRLTVV.

The chain combines TRBV5-1 with TRBJ2-1; D perhaps matches TRBD1 (5 bases). This CDR3 spans 13 amino acids. Trimming took 4 bases from V and 10 from J, leaving 15 bases between them. CDR1 and CDR2 (germline): SGHRS, YFSETQ. The CDR3 here is CASSPQIAGEQFF. The CDR3 nucleotides read TGCGCCAGCAGCCCCCAAATCGCAGGGGAGCAGTTCTTC.

The chain couples TRBV5-1 to TRBJ2-7, with 7 bases matching TRBD2. V lost 4 bases and J lost 2; bases outside the gene matches: 6. The germline CDR1 and CDR2 sequences are SGHRS and YFSETQ. This CDR3 spans 14 amino acids. CDR3 sequence reads: CASSTGLPPYEQYF. The CDR3 nucleotides read TGCGCCAGCAGCACGGGACTACCCCCCTACGAGCAGTACTTC.

The chain carries TRBV25-1 and TRBJ1-4; D is unresolved. Germline CDR1 MGHDK, CDR2 SYGVNS. This CDR3 is 14 amino acids long. V lost 8 bases and J 4 bases, leaving 14 bases between the germline ends. CDR3 loop: CASGRTDHNEKLFF. CDR3 in DNA: TGTGCCAGCGGGAGGACGGATCATAATGAAAAACTGTTTTTT. Filled out from reference TRBV25-1 and TRBJ1-4, the complete variable domain reads EADIYQTPRYLVIGTGKKITLECSQTMGHDKMYWYQQDPGMELHLIHYSYGVNSTEKGDLSSESTVSRIRTEHFPLTLESARPSHTSQYLCASGRTDHNEKLFFGSGTQLSVL.

The J gene is TRBJ1-4, the V gene TRBV28, with 9 nucleotides matching TRBD1. The length of the CDR3 is 17 residues. Per germline, CDR1 MDHEN and CDR2 SYDVKM. V lost 10 bases, J lost 5 bases, and 17 bases stayed unmatched. Written as DNA, the CDR3 is TGTGCCACCGCTTCTGCTACATTCACAGGGGGCAATGAAAAACTGTTTTTT. It specifies CATASATFTGGNEKLFF.

This clone appeared once. The V call is TRBV7-6, the J call TRBJ2-3; D unclear. V was cut by 1 base and J by 4 bases, with 6 bases left in between. The CDR3 has 13 residues. Germline V gene data show CDR1 as SGHVS and CDR2 as FNYEAQ. The CDR3 coding sequence is TGTGCCAGCAGCTTAGTCTTGGCAGATACGCAGTATTTT. Its protein is CASSLVLADTQYF.

The rearrangement joins TRBV28 to TRBJ2-1; D possibly corresponds to TRBD2 (6 bases). Germline V gene sequence: CDR1 MDHEN, CDR2 SYDVKM. The V and J ends lost 7 bases and 6 bases respectively, with 25 bases between them. The CDR3 is 17 amino acids. The CDR3 reads CASIGPLITGDRNEQFF. CDR3 nucleotides: TGTGCCAGCATCGGGCCCTTAATAACGGGAGACCGCAATGAGCAGTTCTTC.

The chain is built from TRBV5-4 and TRBJ2-2, with 9 nucleotides matching TRBD1. V shed 5 bases and J 6 bases; nucleotides not matched to a gene: 8. CDR1 is SGHNT and CDR2 is YYREEE in the germline V gene (reference sequence). CDR3 length equals 15 residues. The CDR3 region has the DNA TGTGCCAGCAGGGAAAGCCGGGACAGGGCCGGGGAGCTGTTTTTT. As protein: CASRESRDRAGELFF.

This rearrangement joins TRBV7-3 to TRBJ2-2, with D perhaps TRBD1 (6 bases). V was shortened by 7 bases and J by 5 bases, with 17 bases between the two germline ends. The CDR3 sequence is 15 residues long. CDR1 and CDR2 (germline): SGHTA, FQGTGA. CDR3 loop: CASNPGARLTGELFF. The CDR3 coding sequence is TGTGCCAGCAACCCAGGGGCCCGACTGACCGGGGAGCTGTTTTTT. The full variable domain, completed using reference TRBV7-3 and TRBJ2-2, is GAGVSQTPSNKVTEKGKYVELRCDPISGHTALYWYRQSLGQGPEFLIYFQGTGAADDSGLPNDRFFAVRPEGSVSTLKIQRTERGDSAVYLCASNPGARLTGELFFGEGSRLTVL.

The chain recombines TRBV30 with TRBJ1-6; D not resolved. V lost 3 bases and J 7 bases, leaving 10 bases between the germline ends. Germline V gene sequence: CDR1 GTSNPN, CDR2 SVGIG (reference sequence). The CDR3 has 13 residues. CDR3 region: CAWSGESNSPLHF. The CDR3 nucleotides read TGTGCCTGGAGCGGGGAAAGCAATTCACCCCTCCACTTT.

The chain employs TRBV21-1 and TRBJ1-5. TRBV21-1 is a documented pseudogene. CDR3 size: 16 residues. The CDR3 DNA follows: TGTGCCAGCGAGTGCTTCGGGGGTTATAGCAATCAGCCCCAGCATTTT. Translating gives CASECFGGYSNQPQHF.

The chain links TRBV4-2 to TRBJ2-1, with no clear D. This CDR3 region has 15 residues. Germline-derived CDR1 and CDR2 are LGHNA and YNFKEQ. V was shortened by 0 bases and J by 7 bases, with 13 bases between the two germline ends. CDR3 DNA: TGTGCCAGCAGCCAAGATGGGATCGTGTGGAATGAGCAGTTCTTC. Translated: CASSQDGIVWNEQFF.

Written as DNA, the CDR3 is TGTGCCAGCAGCTTAGACAGAGTCGACCAAAGCTACGAGCAGTACTTC. It codes for CASSLDRVDQSYEQYF. The chain joins TRBV7-2 to TRBJ2-7; D ambiguous. There are 16 residues in the CDR3. Trimming stripped 1 base from V and 3 bases from J, with 16 bases between. Germline assignment: CDR1 SGHTA and CDR2 FQGNSA.

The CDR3 DNA reads as TGTGCCAGCACCGTCCCCGGGGGAGGGTCATACAATGAGCAGTTCTTC. Translated: CASTVPGGGSYNEQFF. The chain links TRBV7-9 to TRBJ2-1; TRBD2 matches at 7 bases. In germline, CDR1 is SEHNR, CDR2 FQNEAQ (reference sequence). V lost 7 bases and J lost 4; bases outside the gene matches: 13. This CDR3 is built from 16 residues.

The chain recombines TRBV5-4 with TRBJ2-6; the match to TRBD1 covers 7 bases. J lost 14 bases, V lost 0 bases, and 14 bases had no gene match. The germline gives CDR1 SGHNT, CDR2 YYREEE (reference sequence). The CDR3 has 16 amino acids. In DNA, the CDR3 is TGTGCCAGCAGCTTGGAACTGGTTTCAGGGGGAGAACTCCTGACTTTC. This gives the protein CASSLELVSGGELLTF.

This clone was counted a few times. The chain uses TRBV2 and TRBJ1-5; D remains unclear. Germline V gene sequence: CDR1 SNHLY, CDR2 FYNNEI. The CDR3 is made up of 11 amino acids. Trimming stripped 6 bases from V and 7 bases from J, with 7 bases between. The CDR3: CASRGKQPQHF. In DNA form, the CDR3 reads TGTGCCAGCAGGGGGAAACAGCCCCAGCATTTT.